This T cell receptor beta chain derives from a study of glioma-infiltrating T cells after dendritic cell vaccination. Study as a whole: Between about 2003 and 2013, patients got autologous tumor lysate-pulsed dendritic cell vaccines.

Germline CDR1 is GTSNPN and CDR2 is SVGIG (reference sequence). This CDR3 has 14 amino acids. V shed 4 bases, J shed 1 base, and the junction held 4 bases outside the gene matches. This table comes from immunoSEQ multiplex PCR, and its TCRdb copy is limited to in-frame clones, with some not included. Altogether roughly 98,000 clones are present, 85% to 90% being singletons, with the ten largest covering roughly 14%. This clonotype originated in a human donor with glioblastoma. This chain links TRBV30 with TRBJ2-7; 10 bases align to TRBD2. This specimen was blood, taken before dendritic cell vaccination. As DNA, the CDR3 is TGTGCCTGGACTAGCGGGAGTCCATCCTACGAGCAGTACTTC. Protein: CAWTSGSPSYEQYF.